One sample yielded the 8 T cell receptor beta chains listed below, sequenced in a study of blood T cell repertoires in COVID-19. The protocol was immunoSEQ multiplex PCR, while the TCRdb copy is restricted to in-frame clones and leaves out a portion. This table holds more than 25,000 clones, 65% to 70% found once. Input material: peripheral blood. These receptors originate from a human donor in a cohort sampled during active COVID-19.

This clone was counted a few times. V and J are TRBV30 and TRBJ1-5; possibly TRBD1 for D (5 bases). Germline V gene sequence: CDR1 GTSNPN, CDR2 SVGIG (reference sequence). This CDR3 has 13 residues. V was cut by 5 bases and J by 1 base, with 9 bases left in between. DNA for the CDR3: TGTGCCTGGGCAGGGAAGAGCAATCAGCCCCAGCATTTT. The encoded protein is CAWAGKSNQPQHF. The variable domain in full, with the rest retrieved from reference TRBV30 and TRBJ1-5, is SQTIHQWPATLVQPVGSPLSLECTVEGTSNPNLYWYRQAAGRGLQLLFYSVGIGQISSEVPQNLSASRPQDRQFILSSKKLLLSDSGFYLCAWAGKSNQPQHFGDGTRLSIL.

This chain joins TRBV24-1 and TRBJ2-1, with TRBD1 matching 7 bases. Germline CDR1 KGHDR, CDR2 SFDVKD. The CDR3 is 17 residues long. V lost 3 bases to trimming and J lost 0 bases; unmatched junction nucleotides: 7. CDR3 sequence reads: CATSDTTGLFSYNEQFF. As DNA, the CDR3 is TGTGCCACCAGTGATACGACAGGGCTCTTCTCCTACAATGAGCAGTTCTTC.

This rearrangement joins TRBV6-5 to TRBJ1-1; 9 bases line up with TRBD1. This CDR3 is 14 amino acids long. The junction had 3 bases not matched to a gene; V was cut back by 4 bases and J by 3 bases. Germline CDR1 is MNHEY and CDR2 is SVGAGI. CDR3 nucleotide sequence: TGTGCCAGCAGTTCGGACAGGGGTGACACTGAAGCTTTCTTT. As protein: CASSSDRGDTEAFF.

The chain links TRBV9 to TRBJ2-1, with D unresolved. Germline CDR1 reads SGDLS; CDR2 reads YYNGEE. V lost 0 bases and J lost 4, with 11 bases in between. CDR3 length equals 15 residues. The CDR3 spells CASSVGISMYNEQFF. The CDR3 DNA reads as TGTGCCAGCAGCGTAGGGATTAGCATGTACAATGAGCAGTTCTTC.

CDR3 in amino acids: CASRLSHTTGNTIYF. For the CDR3, the DNA is TGTGCCAGCAGACTCTCCCATACTACAGGAAACACCATATATTTT. The chain has TRBV11-2 and TRBJ1-3; D gene unclear. The CDR3 extends over 15 amino acids. The V and J ends lost 6 bases and 4 bases respectively, with 16 bases between them. Per the germline V gene, CDR1 is SGHAT and CDR2 is FQNNGV. The whole variable domain, filled in from reference TRBV11-2 and TRBJ1-3, reads EAGVAQSPRYKIIEKRQSVAFWCNPISGHATLYWYQQILGQGPKLLIQFQNNGVVDDSQLPKDRFSAERLKGVDSTLKIQPAKLEDSAVYLCASRLSHTTGNTIYFGEGSWLTVV.

J is TRBJ2-2 and V is TRBV13; the D gene is possibly TRBD2 (5 bases). The CDR3 loop spans 15 amino acids. Germline CDR1 PRHDT, CDR2 FYEKMQ (reference sequence). Deletions cut 2 bases from V and 0 bases from J, with 7 bases between. CDR3 sequence (DNA): TGTGCCAGCAGCTTAACACTAGCGAACACCGGGGAGCTGTTTTTT. As protein: CASSLTLANTGELFF.

V usage is TRBV6-5 and J usage is TRBJ1-4, with D perhaps matching TRBD1 (5 bases). Trimming removed 0 bases from V and 7 bases from J, with 12 bases in between. The CDR3 runs 15 residues. CDR1 and CDR2 from the germline V gene are MNHEY and SVGAGI. The CDR3 DNA is TGTGCCAGCAGTTACTCTCCGGGGGGTACTGAAAAACTGTTTTTT. Residues: CASSYSPGGTEKLFF.

The V call is TRBV5-1, the J call TRBJ2-7, with D unresolved. V was shortened by 3 bases and J by 4 bases, with 14 bases between the two germline ends. This CDR3 is 14 amino acids long. In germline, CDR1 is SGHRS, CDR2 YFSETQ. CDR3 protein: CASSSQGGSYEQYF. The CDR3, as DNA: TGCGCCAGCAGCTCCCAAGGCGGTTCTTACGAGCAGTACTTC.